A selection of T cell receptor beta chains follows, all from one sample in a study of cytomegalovirus exposure and HLA in healthy donors. Profiling relied on immunoSEQ multiplex PCR, and the TCRdb table lists in-frame clones only, not all of them. Here the sample spans roughly 200,000 clones, about nine tenths being singletons. Input material: PBMCs. The receptors come from a boy between 2 and 10 years old in good health and CMV-seronegative. Both conserved end residues are part of each CDR3. Fields, in order: V gene, J gene, clone size, D gene, CDR3 DNA, CDR3 protein. The D gene is left open where the match is weak. A row's size may be missing; if present it is once, few, many or a size class.

v_call: TRBV6-5
j_call: TRBJ1-1
clone_size: NA
d_call: TRBD1
cdr3_nt: TGTGCCAGCAGCGCGACAGGGTTGAACACTGAAGCTTTCTTT
cdr3_aa: CASSATGLNTEAFF

v_call: TRBV6-1
j_call: TRBJ1-1
clone_size: few
d_call: NA
cdr3_nt: TGTGCCAGCAGTGAAAGTGGGCCAGCCACTGAAGCTTTCTTT
cdr3_aa: CASSESGPATEAFF

v_call: TRBV9
j_call: TRBJ2-1
clone_size: NA
d_call: NA
cdr3_nt: TGTGCCAGCAGCCATGCACGGGGGGCCGCTTACAATGAGCAGTTCTTC
cdr3_aa: CASSHARGAAYNEQFF

v_call: TRBV5-1
j_call: TRBJ1-1
clone_size: NA
d_call: TRBD1
cdr3_nt: TGCGCCAGCAGCCCGGACAGGGGGAACACTGAAGCTTTCTTT
cdr3_aa: CASSPDRGNTEAFF

v_call: TRBV2
j_call: TRBJ1-5
clone_size: NA
d_call: NA
cdr3_nt: TGTGCCAGCAGTGAGCGGGGGCTTGGCAATCAGCCCCAGCATTTT
cdr3_aa: CASSERGLGNQPQHF

v_call: TRBV19
j_call: TRBJ1-2
clone_size: NA
d_call: NA
cdr3_nt: TGTGCCAGTAGGGCGGGAACGACTAACTATGGCTACACCTTC
cdr3_aa: CASRAGTTNYGYTF

v_call: TRBV2
j_call: TRBJ1-2
clone_size: once
d_call: NA
cdr3_nt: TGTGCCAGCAGTGATCCCGCTCGGGCCGCGGGTGGCTACACCTTC
cdr3_aa: CASSDPARAAGGYTF

v_call: TRBV5-4
j_call: TRBJ2-3
clone_size: NA
d_call: NA
cdr3_nt: TGTGCCAGCAGCTTGGGGCAGATTACAGATACGCAGTATTTT
cdr3_aa: CASSLGQITDTQYF

v_call: TRBV5-1
j_call: TRBJ2-3
clone_size: NA
d_call: TRBD2
cdr3_nt: TGCGCCAGCAGCACAGCGGGGGCAATCACAGATACGCAGTATTTT
cdr3_aa: CASSTAGAITDTQYF

v_call: TRBV5-6
j_call: TRBJ2-7
clone_size: NA
d_call: NA
cdr3_nt: TGTGCCAGCAGCAACCCAAGACTCGCGGCCTACGAGCAGTACTTC
cdr3_aa: CASSNPRLAAYEQYF

v_call: TRBV5-1
j_call: TRBJ2-3
clone_size: NA
d_call: NA
cdr3_nt: TGCGCCAGCAGCCTGAGCTTCCATACGCAGTATTTT
cdr3_aa: CASSLSFHTQYF

v_call: TRBV10-1
j_call: TRBJ2-3
clone_size: NA
d_call: NA
cdr3_nt: TGCGCCAGCACTGGGCGGGGTAGCACAGATACGCAGTATTTT
cdr3_aa: CASTGRGSTDTQYF

v_call: TRBV5-4
j_call: TRBJ1-1
clone_size: NA
d_call: NA
cdr3_nt: TGTGCCAGCAGCCACGTAGGGGTGAACACTGAAGCTTTCTTT
cdr3_aa: CASSHVGVNTEAFF

v_call: TRBV4-1
j_call: TRBJ2-1
clone_size: NA
d_call: NA
cdr3_nt: TGCGCCAGCAGCCAAGTGGTGGGGAGCTCCTACAATGAGCAGTTCTTC
cdr3_aa: CASSQVVGSSYNEQFF

v_call: TRBV28
j_call: TRBJ2-7
clone_size: NA
d_call: TRBD2
cdr3_nt: TGTGCCAGCAGTTTTTCGGGAGGCGGGTACGAGCAGTACTTC
cdr3_aa: CASSFSGGGYEQYF

v_call: TRBV30
j_call: TRBJ2-5
clone_size: NA
d_call: NA
cdr3_nt: TGTGCCTGGAGTGTACAAACTATTCAAGAGACCCAGTACTTC
cdr3_aa: CAWSVQTIQETQYF

v_call: TRBV28
j_call: TRBJ2-7
clone_size: few
d_call: NA
cdr3_nt: TGTGCCAGCAGTTCGCCGGGAGCAGCCCGCCGGGAGCAGTACTTC
cdr3_aa: CASSSPGAARREQYF

v_call: TRBV9
j_call: TRBJ1-4
clone_size: NA
d_call: NA
cdr3_nt: TGTGCCAGCAGCCCTTCCGGGACTAATGAAAAACTGTTTTTT
cdr3_aa: CASSPSGTNEKLFF

v_call: TRBV6-1
j_call: TRBJ1-1
clone_size: NA
d_call: NA
cdr3_nt: TGTGCCAGCACTACTGCCCAAGGGGCCGCTGAAGCTTTCTTT
cdr3_aa: CASTTAQGAAEAFF